These T cell receptor beta chains were read from a single sample in a study of OX40 agonist ivuxolimab in advanced cancers. This table comes from immunoSEQ multiplex PCR, and its TCRdb copy is limited to in-frame clones, with some not included. The table has about 83,000 clones, approximately 84% seen once. The material sequenced was CD4+ or CD8+ T cells sorted from blood, taken in a trial of the OX40 agonist ivuxolimab. These receptors all come from an adult with an advanced solid tumor such as melanoma, head and neck, liver or kidney cancer. Both conserved end residues are part of each CDR3. The D gene is left open where the match is weak. Clone size is stated in some rows and not others, as once, few, many or a class when expanded.

v_call: TRBV30; clone_size: .; d_call: .; j_call: TRBJ1-3; cdr3_nt: TGTGCCTGGTATAACAACGGAAACACCATATATTTT; cdr3_aa: CAWYNNGNTIYF
v_call: TRBV7-9; clone_size: .; d_call: .; j_call: TRBJ2-5; cdr3_nt: TGTGCCAGCAGACTGCCGGGGGAAGAGACCCAGTACTTC; cdr3_aa: CASRLPGEETQYF
v_call: TRBV29-1; clone_size: .; d_call: TRBD1; j_call: TRBJ1-2; cdr3_nt: TGCAGCGTTGAATCGTCCCCGGGACAGGCGGACTATGGCTACACCTTC; cdr3_aa: CSVESSPGQADYGYTF
v_call: TRBV27; clone_size: .; d_call: TRBD1; j_call: TRBJ1-4; cdr3_nt: TGTGCCAGCAGACCCCGACAGGGCGAAAAACTGTTTTTT; cdr3_aa: CASRPRQGEKLFF
v_call: TRBV5-1; clone_size: .; d_call: TRBD1; j_call: TRBJ2-5; cdr3_nt: TGCGCCAGCAGCTCTCGGGGACAGGAAGAGACCCAGTACTTC; cdr3_aa: CASSSRGQEETQYF
v_call: TRBV5-1; clone_size: .; d_call: TRBD1; j_call: TRBJ2-7; cdr3_nt: TGCGCCAGCAGCTTGATGGACAGGGCCGAGCAGTACTTC; cdr3_aa: CASSLMDRAEQYF
v_call: TRBV2; clone_size: few; d_call: TRBD1; j_call: TRBJ1-1; cdr3_nt: TGTGCCAGCAGTAAGAGACAGGGTAACACTGAAGCTTTCTTT; cdr3_aa: CASSKRQGNTEAFF
v_call: TRBV5-5; clone_size: .; d_call: .; j_call: TRBJ2-7; cdr3_nt: TGTGCCAGCAGCTTGGGGGCAGGGACAATTTACGAGCAGTACTTC; cdr3_aa: CASSLGAGTIYEQYF
v_call: TRBV6-5; clone_size: once; d_call: TRBD1; j_call: TRBJ1-2; cdr3_nt: TGTGCCAGCAGTTCCCGGACAGGAGCTAACTATGGCTACACCTTC; cdr3_aa: CASSSRTGANYGYTF
v_call: TRBV7-9; clone_size: few; d_call: .; j_call: TRBJ2-7; cdr3_nt: TGTGCCAGCAGCTCCCCCGGGGCCTCCAACGAGCAGTACTTC; cdr3_aa: CASSSPGASNEQYF
v_call: TRBV5-8; clone_size: .; d_call: TRBD2; j_call: TRBJ2-3; cdr3_nt: TGTGCCAGCAGCTGGTCTAGCGGATCAGATACGCAGTATTTT; cdr3_aa: CASSWSSGSDTQYF
v_call: TRBV6-1; clone_size: .; d_call: .; j_call: TRBJ1-5; cdr3_nt: TGTGCCAGCAGGGCCCGGGCAGAGGGCAATCAGCCCCAGCATTTT; cdr3_aa: CASRARAEGNQPQHF
v_call: TRBV19; clone_size: .; d_call: .; j_call: TRBJ2-1; cdr3_nt: TGTGCCAGTAGTATGGGACTTTACCCCTACAATGAGCAGTTCTTC; cdr3_aa: CASSMGLYPYNEQFF
v_call: TRBV16; clone_size: .; d_call: .; j_call: TRBJ2-7; cdr3_nt: TGTGCCAGCAGCCAATCGGGACATAACTCCGAGCAGTACTTC; cdr3_aa: CASSQSGHNSEQYF
v_call: TRBV5-1; clone_size: .; d_call: TRBD1; j_call: TRBJ2-5; cdr3_nt: TGCGCCAGCAGGCCAACAGGGGTCAAAGAGACCCAGTACTTC; cdr3_aa: CASRPTGVKETQYF
v_call: TRBV11-2; clone_size: .; d_call: .; j_call: TRBJ2-1; cdr3_nt: TGTGCCAGCAGCTTAGCTGGGAGGAGTGAGCAGTTCTTC; cdr3_aa: CASSLAGRSEQFF
v_call: TRBV2; clone_size: .; d_call: .; j_call: TRBJ2-7; cdr3_nt: TGTGCCAGCAGTGTTCAACAGGGTCCCTTCTACGAGCAGTACTTC; cdr3_aa: CASSVQQGPFYEQYF
v_call: TRBV7-9; clone_size: .; d_call: TRBD1; j_call: TRBJ2-7; cdr3_nt: TGTGCCAGCAGTGAACAGGGGGGCTCATCCGAGCAGTACTTC; cdr3_aa: CASSEQGGSSEQYF
v_call: TRBV29-1; clone_size: once; d_call: .; j_call: TRBJ1-2; cdr3_nt: TGCAGCGCCCGACATCTCTATGGCTACACCTTC; cdr3_aa: CSARHLYGYTF
v_call: TRBV10-3; clone_size: once; d_call: .; j_call: TRBJ1-1; cdr3_nt: TGTGCCATCAGTGTCCAGGGAGGATTGAACACTGAAGCTTTCTTT; cdr3_aa: CAISVQGGLNTEAFF
v_call: TRBV6-1; clone_size: .; d_call: TRBD1; j_call: TRBJ2-3; cdr3_nt: TGTGCCAGCAGTGAATTGAACAGGGGGGCGGATACGCAGTATTTT; cdr3_aa: CASSELNRGADTQYF
v_call: TRBV7-2; clone_size: .; d_call: .; j_call: TRBJ2-5; cdr3_nt: TGTGCCAGCAGCTTAGAGGACCCGGGACGAGGAGAGACCCAGTACTTC; cdr3_aa: CASSLEDPGRGETQYF
v_call: TRBV5-1; clone_size: few; d_call: TRBD1; j_call: TRBJ2-7; cdr3_nt: TGCGCCAGCAGCTGGGACAGGTCCTACGAGCAGTACTTC; cdr3_aa: CASSWDRSYEQYF
v_call: TRBV5-1; clone_size: .; d_call: TRBD1; j_call: TRBJ1-1; cdr3_nt: TGCGCCAGCAGCCCGGGACAGGGAAACACTGAAGCTTTCTTT; cdr3_aa: CASSPGQGNTEAFF
v_call: TRBV5-1; clone_size: .; d_call: .; j_call: TRBJ1-2; cdr3_nt: TGCGCCAGCAGCCGGGTGGCAGGGGACTATGGCTACACCTTC; cdr3_aa: CASSRVAGDYGYTF
v_call: TRBV11-1; clone_size: .; d_call: .; j_call: TRBJ2-7; cdr3_nt: TGTGCCAGCAGCCTTCACATCTCCGGGCCCTCGGAGTCATACGAGCAGTACTTC; cdr3_aa: CASSLHISGPSESYEQYF
v_call: TRBV7-8; clone_size: .; d_call: TRBD1; j_call: TRBJ1-2; cdr3_nt: TGTGCCAGCAGCTTAGACGGGGGGACAGGGGCTAACTATGGCTACACCTTC; cdr3_aa: CASSLDGGTGANYGYTF
v_call: TRBV30; clone_size: once; d_call: TRBD2; j_call: TRBJ2-2; cdr3_nt: TGTGCCTGGAGAAAGCGGGGGCCGAGCACCGGGGAGCTGTTTTTT; cdr3_aa: CAWRKRGPSTGELFF
v_call: TRBV19; clone_size: once; d_call: TRBD1; j_call: TRBJ1-1; cdr3_nt: TGTGCCAGTAGTAAAGGACAGGGATGGCGAGGCACTGAAGCTTTCTTT; cdr3_aa: CASSKGQGWRGTEAFF
v_call: TRBV7-3; clone_size: .; d_call: .; j_call: TRBJ1-2; cdr3_nt: TGTGCCAGCAGCCCCTCTGGGGGCGGCTACACCTTC; cdr3_aa: CASSPSGGGYTF
v_call: TRBV25-1; clone_size: .; d_call: TRBD1; j_call: TRBJ2-7; cdr3_nt: TGTGCCAGCAGCGGAATAGGGGGCTTTGACGAGCAGTACTTC; cdr3_aa: CASSGIGGFDEQYF
v_call: TRBV30; clone_size: .; d_call: TRBD2; j_call: TRBJ2-1; cdr3_nt: TGTGCCTGGAGGGATGCGGGGTGGGGGACTAGCGGATACAATGAGCAGTTCTTC; cdr3_aa: CAWRDAGWGTSGYNEQFF
v_call: TRBV27; clone_size: .; d_call: TRBD2; j_call: TRBJ2-7; cdr3_nt: TGTGCCAGCAGTTTGCGGGACTACCTCCCCTACGAGCAGTACTTC; cdr3_aa: CASSLRDYLPYEQYF
v_call: TRBV27; clone_size: few; d_call: .; j_call: TRBJ2-7; cdr3_nt: TGTGCCAGCATCTTCCGGGGGCCGCCCTACGAGCAGTACTTC; cdr3_aa: CASIFRGPPYEQYF
v_call: TRBV5-6; clone_size: once; d_call: .; j_call: TRBJ1-1; cdr3_nt: TGTGCCAGCAGCTTGTACAGGGTTCAGGCGAACACTGAAGCTTTCTTT; cdr3_aa: CASSLYRVQANTEAFF
v_call: TRBV29-1; clone_size: few; d_call: .; j_call: TRBJ1-1; cdr3_nt: TGCAGCGTGGACCAGAGGAATGAAGCTTTCTTT; cdr3_aa: CSVDQRNEAFF
v_call: TRBV6-5; clone_size: few; d_call: TRBD1; j_call: TRBJ2-7; cdr3_nt: TGTGCCAGCAGTCCCGGGACAGGGAAGTACGAGCAGTACTTC; cdr3_aa: CASSPGTGKYEQYF
v_call: TRBV5-5; clone_size: once; d_call: .; j_call: TRBJ2-1; cdr3_nt: TGTGCCAGCAGCTTGGCAAATGAGCAGTTCTTC; cdr3_aa: CASSLANEQFF
v_call: TRBV4-1; clone_size: .; d_call: TRBD1; j_call: TRBJ1-1; cdr3_nt: TGCGCCAGCAGCCAAGGGTCCAGGGGGCTTTGGGAGACTGAAGCTTTCTTT; cdr3_aa: CASSQGSRGLWETEAFF
v_call: TRBV4-1; clone_size: few; d_call: .; j_call: TRBJ1-2; cdr3_nt: TGCGCCAGCAGCCAAGAGGGCTGGGCCAACTATGGCTACACCTTC; cdr3_aa: CASSQEGWANYGYTF
v_call: TRBV27; clone_size: .; d_call: TRBD1; j_call: TRBJ2-7; cdr3_nt: TGTGCCAGCAGTTTAGGGACAGGCTCCTACGAGCAGTACTTC; cdr3_aa: CASSLGTGSYEQYF
v_call: TRBV6-1; clone_size: .; d_call: .; j_call: TRBJ2-1; cdr3_nt: TGTGCCAGCAGGGTCCCAAGCTCCTACAATGAGCAGTTCTTC; cdr3_aa: CASRVPSSYNEQFF
v_call: TRBV7-2; clone_size: .; d_call: TRBD2; j_call: TRBJ2-1; cdr3_nt: TGTGCCAGCAGCCCCGGGGGGAGTAGAAATGAGCAGTTCTTC; cdr3_aa: CASSPGGSRNEQFF
v_call: TRBV27; clone_size: .; d_call: .; j_call: TRBJ1-1; cdr3_nt: TGTGCCAGCAGTTTGGTTGTGGGGGTGAACACTGAAGCTTTCTTT; cdr3_aa: CASSLVVGVNTEAFF
v_call: TRBV4-1; clone_size: once; d_call: .; j_call: TRBJ1-5; cdr3_nt: TGCGCCAGCAGCCAAGATCTGGGACGAAACAATCAGCCCCAGCATTTT; cdr3_aa: CASSQDLGRNNQPQHF
v_call: TRBV27; clone_size: .; d_call: .; j_call: TRBJ1-2; cdr3_nt: TGTGCCAGCAGTTTTCTCCCTACAGGGAACCACCATGGCTACACCTTC; cdr3_aa: CASSFLPTGNHHGYTF
v_call: TRBV7-9; clone_size: .; d_call: .; j_call: TRBJ1-2; cdr3_nt: TGTGCCAGCAGCCAAGGATTAAGTCAACAGGATGGCTACACCTTC; cdr3_aa: CASSQGLSQQDGYTF
v_call: TRBV28; clone_size: .; d_call: TRBD1; j_call: TRBJ1-4; cdr3_nt: TGTGCCAGCAGCCTCAGAGGACAGGGGATTAATGAAAAACTGTTTTTT; cdr3_aa: CASSLRGQGINEKLFF
v_call: TRBV5-1; clone_size: .; d_call: TRBD1; j_call: TRBJ1-1; cdr3_nt: TGCGCCAGCAGTTCGGGACAGCCTAACACTGAAGCTTTCTTT; cdr3_aa: CASSSGQPNTEAFF
v_call: TRBV5-4; clone_size: .; d_call: .; j_call: TRBJ2-3; cdr3_nt: TGTGCCAGCAGCTTGCAGTTTACAGATACGCAGTATTTT; cdr3_aa: CASSLQFTDTQYF
v_call: TRBV5-8; clone_size: .; d_call: .; j_call: TRBJ1-1; cdr3_nt: TGTGCCAGCAGCTTGGGGGACCTCTACACTGAAGCTTTCTTT; cdr3_aa: CASSLGDLYTEAFF
v_call: TRBV6-5; clone_size: .; d_call: TRBD1; j_call: TRBJ1-2; cdr3_nt: TGTGCCAGCAGACCCTCTGACAGGGAGTTTATTGGCTACACCTTC; cdr3_aa: CASRPSDREFIGYTF
v_call: TRBV19; clone_size: .; d_call: .; j_call: TRBJ1-2; cdr3_nt: TGTGCCAGTAGTATACAGGGAGGTGACTATGGCTACACCTTC; cdr3_aa: CASSIQGGDYGYTF
v_call: TRBV11-2; clone_size: few; d_call: .; j_call: TRBJ1-2; cdr3_nt: TGTGCCAGCAGCCCCACTCGGACGGGAAACTATGGCTACACCTTC; cdr3_aa: CASSPTRTGNYGYTF
v_call: TRBV18; clone_size: .; d_call: .; j_call: TRBJ2-6; cdr3_nt: TGTGCCAGCTCACCTATAATGAGTCCTGGGGCCAACGTCCTGACTTTC; cdr3_aa: CASSPIMSPGANVLTF
v_call: TRBV5-1; clone_size: .; d_call: .; j_call: TRBJ1-1; cdr3_nt: TGCGCCAGCAGTTGGGGACAGAACACTGAAGCTTTCTTT; cdr3_aa: CASSWGQNTEAFF
v_call: TRBV6-6; clone_size: .; d_call: .; j_call: TRBJ1-3; cdr3_nt: TGTGCCAGCATCCTTAGTGGGGCCGGAAACACCATATATTTT; cdr3_aa: CASILSGAGNTIYF
v_call: TRBV16; clone_size: .; d_call: TRBD1; j_call: TRBJ2-1; cdr3_nt: TGTGCCAGCAGCCCTCGACTCACAGGGGACAATGAGCAGTTCTTC; cdr3_aa: CASSPRLTGDNEQFF
v_call: TRBV30; clone_size: .; d_call: TRBD1; j_call: TRBJ1-2; cdr3_nt: TGTGCCTGTGACCCACGGACAGGTCTAGGCTACACCTTC; cdr3_aa: CACDPRTGLGYTF
v_call: TRBV11-3; clone_size: .; d_call: .; j_call: TRBJ2-5; cdr3_nt: TGTGCCAGCAGCTTAACAGAAGAGACCCAGTACTTC; cdr3_aa: CASSLTEETQYF